The 9 T cell receptor beta chains reported below all come from one sample, sequenced in a study of T-cell reconstitution after alpha-beta-depleted transplantation in children. Preparation of the TCRbeta library involved a method that used unique molecular identifiers. TCRdb recomputed calls from the PCR reads with MiXCR, one row per CDR3 protein. Of under 750,000 distinct CDR3 sequences in the sample, about 23% were seen once. Source: PBMCs, mostly from graft donor cells, taken 360 days after TCRalphabeta/CD19-depleted stem cell transplant. The receptors stem from a boy under two years old who had a stem cell transplant for acute myeloid leukemia, so the T cells may come from the graft donor.

This clonotype was seen repeatedly, ten times or more. This chain links TRBV29-1 with TRBJ1-1; D call uncertain. The V and J ends lost 4 bases and 2 bases respectively, with 11 bases between them. The CDR3 extends over 13 amino acids. Germline CDR1 reads SQVTM; CDR2 reads ANQGSEA. The DNA for the CDR3 is TGCAGCGTTGTGCCGGGTTTCAACACTGAAGCTTTCTTT. It is translated as CSVVPGFNTEAFF. Filled out from reference TRBV29-1 and TRBJ1-1, the complete variable domain reads SAVISQKPSRDICQRGTSLTIQCQVDSQVTMMFWYRQQPGQSLTLIATANQGSEATYESGFVIDKFPISRPNLTFSTLTVSNMSPEDSSIYLCSVVPGFNTEAFFGQGTRLTVV.

This clonotype was counted ten times or more. The chain recombines TRBV12-3 or TRBV12-4 with TRBJ1-1; D might be TRBD1 (6 bases). The CDR3 extends over 14 amino acids. V was clipped by 5 bases and J by 10 bases, with 20 bases between them. CDR3 sequence: CASSAGTMVPRAFF. CDR3 nucleotide sequence: TGTGCCAGCAGTGCCGGGACAATGGTCCCAAGAGCTTTCTTT.

This chain links TRBV5-6 with TRBJ2-5; TRBD1 is a possible D gene (5 bases). The CDR3 consists of 14 residues. V was trimmed by 7 bases and J by 2 bases, leaving 15 bases between them. The germline gives CDR1 SGHDT, CDR2 YYEEEE. Here the CDR3 DNA reads TGTGCCAGCGGCCCCGGGCCAGGGCAAGAGACCCAGTACTTC. As protein: CASGPGPGQETQYF.

At least ten counts were recorded for this clonotype. This chain connects TRBV20-1 to TRBJ1-1; TRBD1 matches 8 bases. The V gene end was trimmed by 6 bases and the J gene end by 4 bases; junction bases not matched to a gene: 7. This CDR3 is built from 13 residues. Germline assignment: CDR1 DFQATT and CDR2 SNEGSKA (reference sequence). The CDR3 loop reads CSAIQGVGTEAFF. For the CDR3, the DNA is TGCAGTGCGATACAGGGGGTGGGCACTGAAGCTTTCTTT.

This clonotype appeared a single time. V is TRBV20-1 and J is TRBJ2-5; TRBD2 matches at 7 bases. The germline V gene encodes CDR1 DFQATT and CDR2 SNEGSKA (reference sequence). J lost 5 bases, V lost 3 bases, and 6 bases had no gene match. The CDR3 covers 13 residues. The CDR3 DNA follows: TGCAGTGCTAGGAGCGGGGTAGGGGAGACCCAGTACTTC. This gives the protein CSARSGVGETQYF.

This clonotype was seen more than once but under ten times. The DNA of the CDR3 is TGCGCCAGCAGCTTTGGGGAGTCCGGGGAGCAGTACGTC. Encoded protein: CASSFGESGEQYV. V and J are TRBV5-1 and TRBJ2-7; tentative D call: TRBD2 (5 bases). CDR1 is SGHRS and CDR2 is YFSETQ in the germline V gene. This CDR3 is 13 amino acids long. The V end lost 2 bases, the J end lost 7 bases, and 13 bases lay between the germline ends.

This clonotype has ten or more counts. The chain combines TRBV7-9 with TRBJ2-1; D might be TRBD1 (5 bases). Trimming shortened V by 4 bases and J by 8 bases, and 12 bases separated the two germline ends. This CDR3 is 13 amino acids long. Germline V gives CDR1 SEHNR, CDR2 FQNEAQ (reference sequence). The CDR3 sequence: CASSSNTGDEQFF. CDR3 in DNA: TGTGCCAGCAGCTCGAACACAGGCGATGAGCAGTTCTTC.

The rearrangement uses TRBV10-3 and TRBJ1-3, with D hard to call. V was shortened by 4 bases and J by 4 bases, with 11 bases between the two germline ends. Germline V lookup: CDR1 ENHRY, CDR2 SYGVKD. This CDR3 is built from 14 residues. Here the CDR3 reads CAISVSTPGNTIYF. Written as DNA, the CDR3 is TGTGCCATCAGTGTTAGTACACCCGGAAACACCATATATTTT.

This clonotype was detected many times. The chain has TRBV20-1 and TRBJ1-2; D perhaps matches TRBD1 (5 bases). CDR1 is DFQATT and CDR2 is SNEGSKA in the germline V gene (reference sequence). Trimming removed 6 bases at V and 4 bases at J, with 15 bases between. The CDR3 is 13 amino acids. As DNA, the CDR3 is TGCAGTGCCCCTCACCAGGGAGGCTATGGCTACACCTTC. Amino acid sequence: CSAPHQGGYGYTF.